These T cell receptor beta chains were read from a single sample in a study of T cells in Graves' hyperthyroidism and ophthalmopathy. A single record per CDR3 protein comes from TCRdb applying MiXCR to the multiplex PCR reads. Of 660,000 or so distinct CDR3 sequences listed, just under 45% are singletons. The material sequenced was peripheral blood or thyroid tissue (not recorded which). These receptors all stem from an adult man with Graves' disease, either hyperthyroidism or ophthalmopathy (not recorded which). CDR3s include the opening cysteine and the closing phenylalanine or tryptophan.

V gene: TRBV7-6; J gene: TRBJ2-7; CDR3 protein: CASSPQGLLGDEQYF
V gene: TRBV2; J gene: TRBJ1-4; CDR3 protein: CASVDRAATNEKLFF
V gene: TRBV27; J gene: TRBJ2-7; CDR3 protein: CASSRGTGVYYEQYF
V gene: TRBV25-1; J gene: TRBJ1-3; CDR3 protein: CASSYVREAGNTIYF
V gene: TRBV20-1; J gene: TRBJ2-2; CDR3 protein: CSATGGLFF
V gene: TRBV2; J gene: TRBJ1-5; CDR3 protein: CARTDTSNQPQHF
V gene: TRBV4-1; J gene: TRBJ2-7; CDR3 protein: CASSQDGTVSSYEQYF
V gene: TRBV14; J gene: TRBJ1-3; CDR3 protein: CASSRPREYSGNTIYF
V gene: TRBV15; J gene: TRBJ2-2; CDR3 protein: CATSRVRQGATSGDTGELFF
V gene: TRBV10-2; J gene: TRBJ2-7; CDR3 protein: CASKTGGSEQYF
V gene: TRBV29-1; J gene: TRBJ1-1; CDR3 protein: CSVGGADTEAFF
V gene: TRBV19; J gene: TRBJ2-7; CDR3 protein: CASCSGGSYEQYF
V gene: TRBV2; J gene: TRBJ2-7; CDR3 protein: CASRATSGYEQYF
V gene: TRBV2; J gene: TRBJ2-5; CDR3 protein: CASGDRGWETQYF
V gene: TRBV9; J gene: TRBJ1-1; CDR3 protein: CASSVAGGRNTEAFF
V gene: TRBV14; J gene: TRBJ1-1; CDR3 protein: CASSQGWYTEAFF
V gene: TRBV24-1; J gene: TRBJ2-7; CDR3 protein: CATSESGALTYEQYF
V gene: TRBV7-2; J gene: TRBJ1-1; CDR3 protein: CASSTPQAYTEAFF
V gene: TRBV6-5; J gene: TRBJ1-6; CDR3 protein: CASSSPGQGAWNSPLHF
V gene: TRBV2; J gene: TRBJ2-7; CDR3 protein: CASSVEGFHEQYF
V gene: TRBV2; J gene: TRBJ1-4; CDR3 protein: CASKRQSVNEKLFF
V gene: TRBV20-1; J gene: TRBJ2-5; CDR3 protein: CSALLSGGPQETQYF
V gene: TRBV7-2; J gene: TRBJ1-4; CDR3 protein: CASSLAPATNEKLFF
V gene: TRBV10-3; J gene: TRBJ1-2; CDR3 protein: CAISESPLDRVGGYTF
V gene: TRBV2; J gene: TRBJ2-3; CDR3 protein: CASSVPTRLTQYF
V gene: TRBV2; J gene: TRBJ2-5; CDR3 protein: CASTGTGFRETQYF
V gene: TRBV7-2; J gene: TRBJ2-2; CDR3 protein: CASSSPPGATGELFF
V gene: TRBV2; J gene: TRBJ1-2; CDR3 protein: CASRRDTAYGYTF
V gene: TRBV29-1; J gene: TRBJ2-7; CDR3 protein: CSVELEGTGHSYEQYF
V gene: TRBV29-1; J gene: TRBJ1-2; CDR3 protein: CSVLPGQDGYTF
V gene: TRBV6-1; J gene: TRBJ1-2; CDR3 protein: CASSDRTGSGYGYTF
V gene: TRBV15; J gene: TRBJ2-5; CDR3 protein: CATSRVRGEKLYF
V gene: TRBV11-2; J gene: TRBJ2-7; CDR3 protein: CASQGFPYEQYF
V gene: TRBV7-2; J gene: TRBJ1-3; CDR3 protein: CASSPGQGSTIYF